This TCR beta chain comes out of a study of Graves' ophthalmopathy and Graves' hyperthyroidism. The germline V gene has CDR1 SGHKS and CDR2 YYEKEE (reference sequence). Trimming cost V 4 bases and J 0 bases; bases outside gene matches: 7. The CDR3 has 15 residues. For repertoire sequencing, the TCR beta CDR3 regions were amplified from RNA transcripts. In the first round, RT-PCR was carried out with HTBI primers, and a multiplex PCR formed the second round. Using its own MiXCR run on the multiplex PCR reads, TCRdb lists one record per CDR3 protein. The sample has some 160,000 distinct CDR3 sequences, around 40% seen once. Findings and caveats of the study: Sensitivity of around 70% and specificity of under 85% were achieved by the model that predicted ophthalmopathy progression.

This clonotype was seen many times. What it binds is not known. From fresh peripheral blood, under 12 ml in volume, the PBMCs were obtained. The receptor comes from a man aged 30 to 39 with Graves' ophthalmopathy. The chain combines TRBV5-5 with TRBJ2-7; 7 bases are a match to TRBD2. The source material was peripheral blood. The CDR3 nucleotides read TGTGCCAGCAGCACCACCGGGAGGCCCTCCTACGAGCAGTACTTC. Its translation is CASSTTGRPSYEQYF. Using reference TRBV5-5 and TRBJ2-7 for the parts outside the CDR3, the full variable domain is DAGVTQSPTHLIKTRGQQVTLRCSPISGHKSVSWYQQVLGQGPQFIFQYYEKEERGRGNFPDRFSARQFPNYSSELNVNALLLGDSALYLCASSTTGRPSYEQYFGPGTRLTVT.